The 5 T cell receptor beta chains below all came from one sample that was sequenced in a study of T cell responses to AZD1222 COVID-19 vaccine. Method: immunoSEQ multiplex PCR; TCRdb's copy keeps in-frame clones and lacks some. Of approximately 130,000 clones in the sample, more than 85% were seen once. The sample here was peripheral blood, taken on day 0 of AZD1222 vaccination. The receptors stem from an adult in good health.

This chain connects TRBV28 to TRBJ1-4; D is unclear. This CDR3 is built from 17 residues. Germline values: CDR1 MDHEN, CDR2 SYDVKM. The V end lost 6 bases, the J end lost 5 bases, and 22 bases lay between the germline ends. CDR3 region: CASSTYLHRGPNEKLFF. CDR3 bases: TGTGCCAGCAGCACCTATCTTCACCGGGGTCCGAATGAAAAACTGTTTTTT.

J is TRBJ1-2 and V is TRBV27; the match to TRBD1 covers 8 bases. The CDR3 is 13 amino acids. V gave up 8 bases and J gave up 4 bases; unmatched junction bases: 6. Germline V CDR1 and CDR2: MNHEY, SMNVEV (reference sequence). CDR3 residues: CASASTGGYGYTF. CDR3 in DNA: TGTGCCAGCGCATCAACAGGGGGCTATGGCTACACCTTC.

V gene TRBV5-6 combines with J gene TRBJ1-1, with a tentative D call TRBD1 (6 bases). The CDR3 length is 14 residues. In germline, CDR1 is SGHDT, CDR2 YYEEEE. Deletions cut 4 bases from V and 5 bases from J, with 15 bases between. The CDR3 DNA reads TGTGCCAGCAGCCTTTACAGGGCTGGGACTGAAGCTTTCTTT. The encoded protein is CASSLYRAGTEAFF.

The genes are TRBV18 and TRBJ1-1; perhaps TRBD1 as D (5 bases). Germline V lookup: CDR1 KGHSH, CDR2 LQKENI. Trimming cost V 6 bases and J 8 bases, with 10 bases left between them. This CDR3 has 11 amino acids. DNA of the CDR3: TGTGCCAGCTCCGGAAACAGGGAAGCTTTCTTT. Residues: CASSGNREAFF.

CDR3 in DNA: TGTGCCACCAGCAGAGATATTAGGACCCCCGGGGGCATTGAGTCACCCCTCCACTTT. Residues: CATSRDIRTPGGIESPLHF. The chain joins TRBV15 to TRBJ1-6; TRBD1 might be the D (6 bases). This CDR3 is 19 amino acids long. V shed 0 bases and J shed 10 bases, with 25 bases lying between them. Germline assignment: CDR1 LNHNV and CDR2 YYDKDF (reference sequence).